This T cell receptor beta chain was recovered during a study of OX40 agonist ivuxolimab in advanced cancers. Overall study: Those treated in dose escalation had hepatocellular carcinoma, melanoma, renal cell cancer or head and neck cancer.

This CDR3 has 11 amino acids. The germline CDR1 and CDR2 sequences are SNHLY and FYNNEI. With 7 bases removed from V and 5 bases from J, the gap between germline ends came to 8 bases. Sequencing was performed with immunoSEQ multiplex PCR; in TCRdb, only in-frame clones are kept and a portion is missing. Of 23,000 or so clones listed, more than 80% were seen once; the top ten hold about 8%. The origin of this receptor is an adult with an advanced solid tumor such as melanoma, head and neck, liver or kidney cancer. The chain employs TRBV2 and TRBJ1-1; D is undetermined. This material consisted of CD4+ or CD8+ T cells sorted from blood, taken in a trial of the OX40 agonist ivuxolimab. The CDR3 DNA reads as TGTGCCAGCATTACGGGGACTGAAGCTTTCTTT. This gives the protein CASITGTEAFF.